The text below deals with one T cell receptor (beta chain). What it binds is not known. Different DNA sequences within this sample yield the same CDR3. Primers for the PCR totalled 60 Vbeta and 13 Jbeta. Measured with immunoSEQ multiplex PCR; TCRdb has only the in-frame clones, and not every one. This table has roughly 150,000 clones, about 75% appearing once. The data are from a study of cytomegalovirus exposure and HLA in healthy donors. Study observations and caveats: Cytomegalovirus status, reportedly, was diagnosed with high specificity and sensitivity by the classifier. The study flagged 150 to 200 TCR beta chains as cytomegalovirus-associated. Analyses of presence/absence relied on an assumption of roughly uniform sequencing depth across donors.

The source material was PBMCs. The receptor was isolated from a man aged 25-40 years in good health and CMV-seronegative.

The CDR3 loop is CASSPGTSGGPYNEQFF. The CDR3 coding sequence is TGTGCCAGCAGCCCAGGGACTAGCGGGGGGCCCTACAATGAGCAGTTCTTC. The chain employs TRBV9 and TRBJ2-1; 15 positions match TRBD2. After removal of 4 bases from V and 2 bases from J, the junction contained 4 bases not matched to a gene. Per germline, CDR1 SGDLS and CDR2 YYNGEE. This CDR3 is 17 amino acids long.